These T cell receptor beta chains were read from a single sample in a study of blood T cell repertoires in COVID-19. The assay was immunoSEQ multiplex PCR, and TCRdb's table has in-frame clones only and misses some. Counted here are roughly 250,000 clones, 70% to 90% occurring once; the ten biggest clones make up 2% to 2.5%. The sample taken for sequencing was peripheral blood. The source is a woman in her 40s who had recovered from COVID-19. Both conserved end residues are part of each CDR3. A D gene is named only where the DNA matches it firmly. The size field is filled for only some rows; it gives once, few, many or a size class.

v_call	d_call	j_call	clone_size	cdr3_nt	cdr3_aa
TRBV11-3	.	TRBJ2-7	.	TGTGCCAGCAGCTTAGCTAGCCTGGACTACTACGAGCAGTACTTC	CASSLASLDYYEQYF
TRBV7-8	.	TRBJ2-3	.	TGTGCCAGCAGCTTTAGCGGCACTAGCACAGATACGCAGTATTTT	CASSFSGTSTDTQYF
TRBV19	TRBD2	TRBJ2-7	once	TGTGCCAGTAGTGCGCGGGGGACTAGCGGGGGGAGGAGCTCCTACGAGCAGTACTTC	CASSARGTSGGRSSYEQYF
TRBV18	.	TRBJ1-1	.	TGTGCCAGCTCACCCATAATCGGGGGGAACACTGAAGCTTTCTTT	CASSPIIGGNTEAFF
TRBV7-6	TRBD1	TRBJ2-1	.	TGTGCCAGCAGCTTATTGACCGACAGGGGCCACTACAATGAGCAGTTCTTC	CASSLLTDRGHYNEQFF
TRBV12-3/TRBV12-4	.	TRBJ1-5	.	TGTGCCAGCAGTTTATATGGCAGTCAGCCCCAGCATTTT	CASSLYGSQPQHF
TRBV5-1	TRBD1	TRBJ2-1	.	TGCGCCAGCAGCACCGGGACAGGGTACAATGAGCAGTTCTTC	CASSTGTGYNEQFF
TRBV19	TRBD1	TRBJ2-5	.	TGTGCCAGTAGTATAGCGAGGACAGGGGCAGAGACCCAGTACTTC	CASSIARTGAETQYF
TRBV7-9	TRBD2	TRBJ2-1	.	TGTGCCAGCAGCTTAGCCGGGACTAGCGGATACAATGAGCAGTTCTTC	CASSLAGTSGYNEQFF
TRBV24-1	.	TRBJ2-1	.	TGTGCCACCAGTGACCCGGGACTCAAGGCCAATGAGCAGTTCTTC	CATSDPGLKANEQFF
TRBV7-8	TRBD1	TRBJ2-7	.	TGTGCCAGCAGCCCCCGACAGGGGGCGCGATACGAGCAGTACTTC	CASSPRQGARYEQYF
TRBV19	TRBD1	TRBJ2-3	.	TGTGCCAGCCGGGACAGGGGGACAGATACGCAGTATTTT	CASRDRGTDTQYF
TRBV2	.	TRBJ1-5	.	TGTGCCAGCAGGCAGGGCGGGGGTCAAAGGCAGCCCCAGCATTTT	CASRQGGGQRQPQHF
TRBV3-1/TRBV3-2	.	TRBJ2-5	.	TGTGCCAGCAGCCAAATGGGCGCAGAGACCCAGTACTTC	CASSQMGAETQYF
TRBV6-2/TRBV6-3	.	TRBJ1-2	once	TGTGCCAGCAGCAAGGACAGTTTGCAGGGCTACACCTTC	CASSKDSLQGYTF
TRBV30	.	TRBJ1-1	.	TGTGCCTGGAGAATTGATGGCTCAATGAACACTGAAGCTTTCTTT	CAWRIDGSMNTEAFF
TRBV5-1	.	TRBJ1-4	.	TGCGCCAGCAGCTTGCTGTCCGGGACGGGGGGTGAAAAACTGTTTTTT	CASSLLSGTGGEKLFF
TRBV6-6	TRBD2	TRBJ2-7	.	TGTGCCAGCAGTTACGGTCCCGCGCGGGAGGCCACCGAGCAGTACTTC	CASSYGPAREATEQYF
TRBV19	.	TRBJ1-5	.	TGTGCCAGTAGCTCCCTGGGCAGCAATCAGCCCCAGCATTTT	CASSSLGSNQPQHF
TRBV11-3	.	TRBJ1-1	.	TGTGCCAGCAGCGGCGGGGGGTTGAACACTGAAGCTTTCTTT	CASSGGGLNTEAFF
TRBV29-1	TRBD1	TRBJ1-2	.	TGCAGCGCCGGGCGGGACAGCTATGGCTACACCTTC	CSAGRDSYGYTF
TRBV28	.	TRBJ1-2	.	TGTGCCAGCAGTATTCGCTTTGACCAGGGAGGGAACTATGGCTACACCTTC	CASSIRFDQGGNYGYTF
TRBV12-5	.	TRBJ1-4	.	TGTGCTAGTGGTTTGTCTTCAACTAATGAAAAACTGTTTTTT	CASGLSSTNEKLFF
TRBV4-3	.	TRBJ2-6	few	TGCGCCAGCAGCCAAGAGAGTGGCCGTCCAGGGATGGTCTCTGGGGCCAACGTCCTGACTTTC	CASSQESGRPGMVSGANVLTF
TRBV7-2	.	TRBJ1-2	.	TGTGCCAGCAGCCGTAAGACGGGACAAGAACTGTTCTATGGCTACACCTTC	CASSRKTGQELFYGYTF
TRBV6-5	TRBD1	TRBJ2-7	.	TGTGCCAGCAGGAATGCAGGGGGTCGCGAGCAGTACTTC	CASRNAGGREQYF
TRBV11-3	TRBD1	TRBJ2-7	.	TGTGCCAGCAGGGGGGGACAGGAAATCTACGAGCAGTACTTC	CASRGGQEIYEQYF
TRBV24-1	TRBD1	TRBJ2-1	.	TGTGCCACCAGTGATCCGACCGGGACAGGGGGCAGTGAGCAGTTCTTC	CATSDPTGTGGSEQFF
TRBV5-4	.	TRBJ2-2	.	TGTGCCAGCAGCTTGGTGGCAGGGGTTACCGGGGAGCTGTTTTTT	CASSLVAGVTGELFF
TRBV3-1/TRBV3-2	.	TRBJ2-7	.	TGTGCCAGCAGCCAGGGCAGGGGAAGAGTCGAGCAGTACTTC	CASSQGRGRVEQYF
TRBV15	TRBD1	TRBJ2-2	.	TGTGCCACCAGCAGAACCGGGACAGGGCCCACCGGGGAGCTGTTTTTT	CATSRTGTGPTGELFF
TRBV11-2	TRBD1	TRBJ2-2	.	TGTGCCAGCAGTTCGGGACAGGGGAAAATCGCCGGGGAGCTGTTTTTT	CASSSGQGKIAGELFF
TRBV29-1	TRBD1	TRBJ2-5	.	TGCAGCGTTGAAGATCAGGGGACAGCCCAAGAGACCCAGTACTTC	CSVEDQGTAQETQYF
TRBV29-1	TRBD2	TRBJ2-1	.	TGCAGCGTTGCTACTAGCGGGAGCTCCTACAATGAGCAGTTCTTC	CSVATSGSSYNEQFF
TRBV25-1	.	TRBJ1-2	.	TGTGCCAGCAGTGAATCCGGGAGGCTGGGCTATGGCTACACCTTC	CASSESGRLGYGYTF
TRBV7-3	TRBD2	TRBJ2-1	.	TGTGCCAGCAGCCTGAAGAGACTAGCGGGCGACAAAAAGAGCTCCTACAATGAGCAGTTCTTC	CASSLKRLAGDKKSSYNEQFF
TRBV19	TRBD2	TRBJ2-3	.	TGTGCCAGTAGTACCGGGACTAGCGGGAGCGATACGCAGTATTTT	CASSTGTSGSDTQYF
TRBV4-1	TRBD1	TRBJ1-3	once	TGCGCCAGCAGTCCCGGGACAGGGGACCCTTCTGGAAACACCATATATTTT	CASSPGTGDPSGNTIYF
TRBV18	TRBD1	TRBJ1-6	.	TGTGCCAGCTCACCACAGGGACAGCATAATTCACCCCTCCACTTT	CASSPQGQHNSPLHF
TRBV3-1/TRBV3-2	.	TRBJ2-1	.	TGTGCCAGCGGACTGAGTTGGTACAATGAGCAGTTCTTC	CASGLSWYNEQFF
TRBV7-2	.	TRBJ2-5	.	TGTGCCAGCAGCTTAGGCCGAGGAGGGGGCGCAGAGACCCAGTACTTC	CASSLGRGGGAETQYF
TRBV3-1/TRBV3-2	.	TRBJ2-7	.	TGTGCCAGCGCGCCGATCGGGGGAGTGGGGGGGCACTACGAGCAGTACTTC	CASAPIGGVGGHYEQYF
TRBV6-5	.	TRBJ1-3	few	TGTGCCAGCAGTTACTCGAGCCCCAACTCTGGAAACACCATATATTTT	CASSYSSPNSGNTIYF
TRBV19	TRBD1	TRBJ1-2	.	TGTGCCAGCGATCAACAGGGGAGCTATGGCTACACCTTC	CASDQQGSYGYTF
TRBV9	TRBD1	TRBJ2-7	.	TGTGCCAGCAGCGTAGTCCCAGGGGGCAGCGAGCAGTACTTC	CASSVVPGGSEQYF
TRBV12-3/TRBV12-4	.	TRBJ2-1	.	TGTGCCAGCGCGGGGTGGGAGCTGGATGAGCAGTTCTTC	CASAGWELDEQFF
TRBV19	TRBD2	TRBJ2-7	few	TGTGCCAGTAGTATACGCGCTAGCGGGAGGGGTTGGGACGAGCAGTACTTC	CASSIRASGRGWDEQYF
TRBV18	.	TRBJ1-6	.	TGTGCCAGCTCACCAGGGCCGTATAATTCACCCCTCCACTTT	CASSPGPYNSPLHF
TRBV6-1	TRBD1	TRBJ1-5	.	TGTGCCAGCAGTGAATCTAACAGGGGAATTCCGCATTTT	CASSESNRGIPHF
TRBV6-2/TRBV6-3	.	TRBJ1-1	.	TGTGCCAGCAGTCCAGGAAGACAGAACACTGAAGCTTTCTTT	CASSPGRQNTEAFF
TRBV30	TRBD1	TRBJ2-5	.	TGTGCCTGGAGTGTGAAAGGGGGCAGAGAGACCCAGTACTTC	CAWSVKGGRETQYF
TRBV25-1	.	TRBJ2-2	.	TGTGCCAGCAGTTCCCGAGCGGCTTTACGCACCGGGGAGCTGTTTTTT	CASSSRAALRTGELFF
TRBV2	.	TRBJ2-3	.	TGTGCCAGCGGGGTAGCGGTGAGCACAGATACGCAGTATTTT	CASGVAVSTDTQYF
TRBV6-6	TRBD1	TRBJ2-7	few	TGTGCCAGCAGTTACTCGAACCCACAGGGGTACGAGCAGTACTTC	CASSYSNPQGYEQYF
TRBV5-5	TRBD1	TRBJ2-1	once	TGTGCCAGCAGCTTGGTCGGGACAGGGGGCTACAATGAGCAGTTCTTC	CASSLVGTGGYNEQFF